This T cell receptor (beta chain) was recovered during a study of early T cells in non-severe SARS-CoV-2 infection. The TCR library protocol attached unique molecular identifiers to the individual cDNA molecules. MiXCR was run by TCRdb on the 5' RACE reads, yielding one entry per CDR3 protein. The table records about 69,000 distinct CDR3 sequences, roughly 4.6% of them present only once. This clonotype appeared many times. Trimming cost V 1 base and J 6 bases, with 13 bases left between them. This CDR3 has 14 residues. Germline assignment: CDR1 KGHSH and CDR2 LQKENI. The sequencing here drew on whole blood, taken at baseline. The source of this sequence is an adult who was a healthcare worker with PCR-confirmed SARS-CoV-2 infection or an uninfected control (not recorded which). The donor label of this sample is uncertain. V gene TRBV18 combines with J gene TRBJ2-7, with D perhaps assigned TRBD1 or TRBD2 (6 bases each). The CDR3 nucleotides are TGTGCCAGCTCACCACAGGGGGGACAACCCGAGCAGTACTTC. Translating gives CASSPQGGQPEQYF.